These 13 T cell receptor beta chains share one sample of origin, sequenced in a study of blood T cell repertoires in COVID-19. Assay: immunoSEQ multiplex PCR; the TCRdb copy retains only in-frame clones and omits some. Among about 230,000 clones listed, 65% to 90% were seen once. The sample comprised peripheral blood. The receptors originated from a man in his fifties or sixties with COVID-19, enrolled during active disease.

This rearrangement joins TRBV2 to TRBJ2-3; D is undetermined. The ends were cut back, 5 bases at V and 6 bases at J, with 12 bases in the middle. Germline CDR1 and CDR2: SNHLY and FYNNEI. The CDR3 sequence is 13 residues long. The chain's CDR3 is CASSYFTQDTQYF. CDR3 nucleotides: TGTGCCAGCAGTTATTTCACCCAGGATACGCAGTATTTT. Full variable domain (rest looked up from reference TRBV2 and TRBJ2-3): EPEVTQTPSHQVTQMGQEVILRCVPISNHLYFYWYRQILGQKVEFLVSFYNNEISEKSEIFDDQFSVERPDGSNFTLKIRSTKLEDSAMYFCASSYFTQDTQYFGPGTRLTVL.

The CDR3 loop is CASSVGAGLGEQYF. The CDR3 DNA sequence: TGTGCCAGCAGCGTAGGGGCGGGTCTGGGTGAGCAGTACTTC. The chain combines TRBV9 with TRBJ2-7, with D possibly matching TRBD2 (5 bases). The germline V gene has CDR1 SGDLS and CDR2 YYNGEE. V lost 0 bases and J lost 7, with 14 bases in between. The CDR3 runs 14 residues.

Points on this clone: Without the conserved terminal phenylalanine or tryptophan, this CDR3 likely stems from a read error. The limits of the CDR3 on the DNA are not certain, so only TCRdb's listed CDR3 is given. The chain's CDR3 is CASSRGGATFPS. The J gene is TRBJ2-3, the V gene TRBV7-9; TRBD2 is taken as the D call from the table, unchecked against the DNA. The CDR3 numbers 12 amino acids, ends counted. Germline-derived CDR1 and CDR2 are SEHNR and FQNEAQ (reference sequence).

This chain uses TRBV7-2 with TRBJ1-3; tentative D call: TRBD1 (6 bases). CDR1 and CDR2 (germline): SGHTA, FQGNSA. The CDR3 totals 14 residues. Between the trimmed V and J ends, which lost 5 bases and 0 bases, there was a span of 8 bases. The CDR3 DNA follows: TGTGCCAGCAGCGTACAGGGCTCTGGAAACACCATATATTTT. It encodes CASSVQGSGNTIYF.

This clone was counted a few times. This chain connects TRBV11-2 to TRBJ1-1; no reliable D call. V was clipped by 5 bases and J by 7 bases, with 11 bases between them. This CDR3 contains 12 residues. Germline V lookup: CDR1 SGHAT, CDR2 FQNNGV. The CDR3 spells CASSLESGEAFF. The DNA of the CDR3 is TGTGCCAGCAGCCTCGAGTCGGGTGAAGCTTTCTTT.

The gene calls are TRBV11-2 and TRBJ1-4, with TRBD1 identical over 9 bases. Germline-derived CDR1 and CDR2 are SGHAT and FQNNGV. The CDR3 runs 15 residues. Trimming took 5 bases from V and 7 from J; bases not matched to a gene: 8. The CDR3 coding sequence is TGTGCCAGCAGCGCAGGTGGGACAGGGTTTGAAAAACTGTTTTTT. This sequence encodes CASSAGGTGFEKLFF.

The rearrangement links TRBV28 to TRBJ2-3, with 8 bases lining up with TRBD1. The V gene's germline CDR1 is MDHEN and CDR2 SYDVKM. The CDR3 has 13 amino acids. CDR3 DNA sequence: TGTGCGACAGGGGAGCACACAGCAGATACGCAGTATTTT. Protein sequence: CATGEHTADTQYF.

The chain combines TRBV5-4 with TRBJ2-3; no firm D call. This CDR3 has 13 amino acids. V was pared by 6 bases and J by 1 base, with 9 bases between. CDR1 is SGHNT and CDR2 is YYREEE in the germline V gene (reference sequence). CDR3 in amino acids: CASTGVGTDTQYF. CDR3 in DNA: TGTGCCAGCACCGGTGTAGGCACAGATACGCAGTATTTT.

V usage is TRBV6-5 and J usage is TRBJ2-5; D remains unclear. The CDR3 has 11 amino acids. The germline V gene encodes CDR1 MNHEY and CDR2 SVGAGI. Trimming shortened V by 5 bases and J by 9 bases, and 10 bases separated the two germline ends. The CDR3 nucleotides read TGTGCCAGCAGTAGCTTAGAATCCCAGTACTTC. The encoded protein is CASSSLESQYF.

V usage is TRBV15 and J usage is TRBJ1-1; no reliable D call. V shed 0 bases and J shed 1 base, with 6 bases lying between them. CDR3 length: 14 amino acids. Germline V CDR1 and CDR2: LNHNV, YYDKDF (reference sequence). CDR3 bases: TGTGCCACCAGCAGAGATCGGTGGAACACTGAAGCTTTCTTT. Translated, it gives CATSRDRWNTEAFF.

CDR3 coding DNA: TGTGCCAGCAGTGAAGTCGACGACAGGCACTCGAACACTGAAGCTTTCTTT. Its protein is CASSEVDDRHSNTEAFF. This chain connects TRBV2 to TRBJ1-1; the D gene is possibly TRBD1 (6 bases). Germline lookup yields CDR1 SNHLY and CDR2 FYNNEI. V lost 1 base, J lost 1 base, and 16 bases lay in between. The CDR3 consists of 17 residues.

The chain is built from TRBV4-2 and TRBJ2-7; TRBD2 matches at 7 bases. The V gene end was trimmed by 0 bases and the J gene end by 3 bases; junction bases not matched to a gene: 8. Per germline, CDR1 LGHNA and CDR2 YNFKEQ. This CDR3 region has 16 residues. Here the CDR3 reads CASSQDQGGGSYEQYF. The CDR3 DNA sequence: TGTGCCAGCAGCCAAGATCAAGGCGGGGGAAGCTACGAGCAGTACTTC.

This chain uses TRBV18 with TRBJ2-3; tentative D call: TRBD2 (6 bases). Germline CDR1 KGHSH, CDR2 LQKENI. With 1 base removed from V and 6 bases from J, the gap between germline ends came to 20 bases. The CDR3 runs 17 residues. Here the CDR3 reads CASSPRTSAGTLDTQYF. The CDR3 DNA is TGTGCCAGCTCACCACGAACCTCGGCGGGGACCTTGGATACGCAGTATTTT.